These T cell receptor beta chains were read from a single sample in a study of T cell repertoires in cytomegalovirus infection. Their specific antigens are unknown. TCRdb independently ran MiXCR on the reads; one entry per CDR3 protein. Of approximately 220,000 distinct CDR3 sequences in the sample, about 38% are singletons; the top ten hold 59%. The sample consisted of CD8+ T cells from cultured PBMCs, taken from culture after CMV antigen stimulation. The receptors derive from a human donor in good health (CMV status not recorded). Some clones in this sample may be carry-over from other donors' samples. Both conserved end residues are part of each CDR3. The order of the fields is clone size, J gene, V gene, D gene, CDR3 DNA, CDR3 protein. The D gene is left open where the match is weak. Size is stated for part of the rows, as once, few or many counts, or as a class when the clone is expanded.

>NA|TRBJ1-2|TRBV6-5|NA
TGTGCCAGCAGTTACTCGATCGGGGGGGATAACTATGGCTACACCTTC
CASSYSIGGDNYGYTF
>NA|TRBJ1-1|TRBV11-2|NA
TGTGCCAGCAGCTTAGGAAGATTTCACACTGAAGCTTTCTTT
CASSLGRFHTEAFF
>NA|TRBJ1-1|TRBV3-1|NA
TGTGCCAGCAGCCAAGATAGGAAGGGAAACACTGAAGCTTTCTTT
CASSQDRKGNTEAFF
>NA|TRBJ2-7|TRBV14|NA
TGTGCCAGCAGCCAATTTGGCAGCCACGAGCAGTACTTC
CASSQFGSHEQYF
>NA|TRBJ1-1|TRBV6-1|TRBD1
TGTGCCAGCAGTGAAGCAATGGGACAGGGTAATGTGAACACTGAAGCTTTCTTT
CASSEAMGQGNVNTEAFF
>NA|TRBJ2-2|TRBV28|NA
TGTGCCAGCAGCTCTGGGAACACCGGGGAGCTGTTTTTT
CASSSGNTGELFF
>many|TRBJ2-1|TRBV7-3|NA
TGTGCCAGCAGCTTAGGAGATCCCTTTTACAATGAGCAGTTCTTC
CASSLGDPFYNEQFF
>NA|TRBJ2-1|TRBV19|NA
TGTGCCAGTAGTGAAGGAACAGGTCTTGAGCAGTTCTTC
CASSEGTGLEQFF
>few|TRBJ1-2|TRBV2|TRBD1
TGTGCCAGCAGTGAATGGACAGGGGGCGACTATGGCTACACCTTC
CASSEWTGGDYGYTF
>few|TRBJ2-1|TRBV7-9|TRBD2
TGTGCCAGCAGCGCAGGACTAGCGGGAGGTACCTACAATGAGCAGTTCTTC
CASSAGLAGGTYNEQFF
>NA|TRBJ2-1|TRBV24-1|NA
TGTGCCACCAGTGATTTAAAAGGGAGCTCCTACAATGAGCAGTTCTTC
CATSDLKGSSYNEQFF
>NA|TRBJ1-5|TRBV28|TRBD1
TGTGCCAGCAGTTTCCTTGAGGAGGGGGCTAGCAATCAGCCCCAGCATTTT
CASSFLEEGASNQPQHF
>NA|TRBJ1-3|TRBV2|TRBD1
TGTGCCAGCAGTGATTTTGGACAGGGAACCGGAAACACCATATATTTT
CASSDFGQGTGNTIYF
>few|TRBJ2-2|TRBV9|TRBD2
TGTGCCAGCAGCGTGGGACTAGCGGGGAACACCGGGGAGCTGTTTTTT
CASSVGLAGNTGELFF
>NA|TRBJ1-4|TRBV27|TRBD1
TGTGCCAGCAAGGCGGGACAGTCTAATGAAAAACTGTTTTTT
CASKAGQSNEKLFF
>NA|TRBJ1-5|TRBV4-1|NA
TGCGCCAGCAGCCAAGATAAGGGTTCGGCTCAGCCCCAGCATTTT
CASSQDKGSAQPQHF
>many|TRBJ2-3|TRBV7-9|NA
TGTGCCAGCAGACCCGGGCTGGAGAGAACAGATACGCAGTATTTT
CASRPGLERTDTQYF
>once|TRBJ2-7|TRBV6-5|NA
TGTGCCAGCAGTTACGGTCGGGTTAGCTCCTACGAGCAGTACTTC
CASSYGRVSSYEQYF
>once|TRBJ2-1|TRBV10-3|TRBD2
TGTGCCATCAGTGAGGGACTAGCGGGCCGGGGTTCCTACAATGAGCAGTTCTTC
CAISEGLAGRGSYNEQFF
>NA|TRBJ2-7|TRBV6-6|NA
TGTGCCAGCAGTTACTATCCGGGCGGAACCTACGAGCAGTACTTC
CASSYYPGGTYEQYF
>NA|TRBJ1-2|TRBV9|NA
TGTGCCAGCAGCGTAGTGGGCTATGGCTACACCTTC
CASSVVGYGYTF
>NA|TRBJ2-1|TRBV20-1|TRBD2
TGCAGTGCTAGAGATTTGGGCGGGGGGGCCTACAATGAGCAGTTCTTC
CSARDLGGGAYNEQFF
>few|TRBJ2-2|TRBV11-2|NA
TGTGCCAGCAGCTTAGAAGCCAGTCTGAACACCGGGGAGCTGTTTTTT
CASSLEASLNTGELFF
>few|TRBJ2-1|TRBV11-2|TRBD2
TGTGCCAGCAGCTTTCGGCTAGCGGGGGGGCCGGGCTCCTACAATGAGCAGTTTTTT
CASSFRLAGGPGSYNEQFF
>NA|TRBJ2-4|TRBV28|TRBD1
TGTGCCAGCAGTCCCGGGACAGTATTAGCCAAAAACATTCAGTACTTC
CASSPGTVLAKNIQYF
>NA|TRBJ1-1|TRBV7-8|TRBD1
TGTGCCAGCAGCCCGAGACAGGGGCCCGTTAAAGGAGCTTTCTTT
CASSPRQGPVKGAFF
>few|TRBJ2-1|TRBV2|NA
TGTGCCAGCAGTGACCTGCCGCGGTCCAATGGGTATGAGCAGTTCTTC
CASSDLPRSNGYEQFF
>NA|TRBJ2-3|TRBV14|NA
TGTGCCAGCAGCCTGGGACTAGATACGCAGTATTTT
CASSLGLDTQYF
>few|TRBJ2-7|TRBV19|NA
TGTGCCAGTACCCCCGATAGGACAGCCGCCTACGAGCAGTACTTC
CASTPDRTAAYEQYF
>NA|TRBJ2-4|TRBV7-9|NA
TGTGCCAGCACCCCAAATGCCAAAAACATTCAGTACTTC
CASTPNAKNIQYF
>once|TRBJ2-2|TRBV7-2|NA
TGTGCCAGCAGTCCAACAGGGAGCGGGACCGGGGTGCTGTTTTTT
CASSPTGSGTGVLFF
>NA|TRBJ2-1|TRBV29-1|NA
TGCAGCGCAGCGTTTCGGCTAGATCGTGGGAATGAGCAGTTCTTC
CSAAFRLDRGNEQFF
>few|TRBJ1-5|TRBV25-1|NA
TGTGCCAGCAGTGAATGGGATAGCAATCAGCCCCAGCATTTT
CASSEWDSNQPQHF
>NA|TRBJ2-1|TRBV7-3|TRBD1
TGTGCCAGCAGCTTAACTGGGACAGGGGTCACCCTCTCACCACACAATGAGCAGTTCTTC
CASSLTGTGVTLSPHNEQFF
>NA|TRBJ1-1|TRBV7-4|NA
TGTGCCAGCCCCAGTTCTGAAGCTTTCTTT
CASPSSEAFF
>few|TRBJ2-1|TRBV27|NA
TGTGCCAGCAGTTTATCTTATGGTGAGCAGTTCTTC
CASSLSYGEQFF
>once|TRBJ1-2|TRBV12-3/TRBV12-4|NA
TGTGCCAGCAGTTTGGCGAGGCGGTATGGCTACACCTTC
CASSLARRYGYTF
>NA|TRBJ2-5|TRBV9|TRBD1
TGTGCCAGCAGCCCGCCGGGACAGCAAGAGACCCAGTACTTC
CASSPPGQQETQYF
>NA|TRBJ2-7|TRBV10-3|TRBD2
TGTGCCATCAGTGTACTAGCGGGGGGGGCCTACGAGCAGTACTTC
CAISVLAGGAYEQYF
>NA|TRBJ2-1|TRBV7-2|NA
TGTGCCAGCAGCTCCACAGGGAGGGGTGAGCAGTTCTTC
CASSSTGRGEQFF
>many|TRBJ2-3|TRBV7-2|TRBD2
TGTGCCAGCAGCTATGGGGGGGGTGCCCCCACAGATACGCAGTATTTT
CASSYGGGAPTDTQYF
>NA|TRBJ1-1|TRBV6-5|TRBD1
TGTGCCAGCAGTTACCAGTACAGGGGTTACACTGAAGCTTTCTTT
CASSYQYRGYTEAFF
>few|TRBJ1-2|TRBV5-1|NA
TGCGCCAGCAGCACGAGGTATAGCTTCTATGGCTACACCTTC
CASSTRYSFYGYTF
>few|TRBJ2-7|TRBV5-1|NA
TGCGCCAGCAGCTTGTCGAGCCGGGGACACGAGCAGTACTTC
CASSLSSRGHEQYF
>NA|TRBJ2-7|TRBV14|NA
TGTGCCAGCAGTGGAGATACCTACGAGCAGTACTTC
CASSGDTYEQYF
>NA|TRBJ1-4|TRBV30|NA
TGTGCCTGGAGTCTGGGGGCAACTAATGAAAAACTGTTTTTT
CAWSLGATNEKLFF
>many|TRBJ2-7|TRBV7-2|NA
TGTGCCAGCAGCTTAGTCGGCAGGGTGGTAGACGAGCAGTACTTC
CASSLVGRVVDEQYF
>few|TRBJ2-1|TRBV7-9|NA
TGTGCCAGCAGCTCCCGAGAGCAGTTCTTC
CASSSREQFF
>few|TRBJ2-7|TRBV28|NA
TGTGCCAGCAGTTCCGACCGCGGGCAGTACTTC
CASSSDRGQYF
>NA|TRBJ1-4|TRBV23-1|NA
TGCGCCAGCAGTCAAGGGCAAAGGGGAACTAATGAAAAACTGTTTTTT
CASSQGQRGTNEKLFF
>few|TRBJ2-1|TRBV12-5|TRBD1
TGTGCTAGTGGTCCTGCATCGGGACAGGGGTACAATGAGCAGTTCTTC
CASGPASGQGYNEQFF
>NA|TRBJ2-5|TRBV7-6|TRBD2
TGTGCCAGCAGGCCTATAGCGGGAGGGGAGGGAGAGACCCAGTACTTC
CASRPIAGGEGETQYF
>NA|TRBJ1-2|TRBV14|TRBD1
TGTGCCAGCAGCCTAGACAGGGTGGCCTATGGCTACACCTTC
CASSLDRVAYGYTF